Below, 30 T cell receptor beta chains from the same sample are listed, as sequenced in a study of blood T cell repertoires in COVID-19. The table came from immunoSEQ multiplex PCR; TCRdb's copy has only in-frame clones and leaves some out. The sample holds about 140,000 clones; over 80% are singletons and the top ten take approximately 40%. The material sequenced was peripheral blood. The receptors were sampled from a man aged 50 to 60 who had recovered from COVID-19.

The J gene is TRBJ2-1, the V gene TRBV4-1, with D maybe TRBD2 (5 bases). The V gene lost 4 bases and the J gene lost 5 bases, with 15 bases spanning the gap. CDR3 length equals 15 residues. CDR1 is MGHRA, CDR2 YSYEKL, per germline. CDR3 protein: CASSPVEGINNEQFF. DNA for the CDR3: TGCGCCAGCAGCCCCGTCGAGGGTATCAACAATGAGCAGTTCTTC.

In DNA form, the CDR3 reads TGCGCCAGCAGAGCTAGCGGGGGGCAAGAGACCCAGTACTTC. Protein product: CASRASGGQETQYF. The gene calls are TRBV5-1 and TRBJ2-5; 11 bases are shared with TRBD2. Germline-derived CDR1 and CDR2 are SGHRS and YFSETQ. V dropped 5 bases and J dropped 2; count of bases not matched to a gene: 2. This CDR3 has 14 residues.

CDR3 protein: CASKGQGTNSQYF. CDR3 DNA: TGTGCCAGCAAGGGACAGGGGACAAATAGCCAGTACTTC. V usage is TRBV19 and J usage is TRBJ2-5, with TRBD1 matching 10 bases. This CDR3 is built from 13 residues. Germline CDR1 is LNHDA and CDR2 is SQIVND (reference sequence). V was pared by 9 bases and J by 10 bases, with 11 bases of the junction left unmatched.

V usage is TRBV2 and J usage is TRBJ2-3; the D gene is possibly TRBD2 (6 bases). Trimming removed 4 bases from V and 7 bases from J, with 24 bases in between. CDR3 length equals 17 residues. Germline CDR1 is SNHLY and CDR2 is FYNNEI. This chain's CDR3 is CASSGFTGRRERNTQYF. CDR3 DNA sequence: TGTGCCAGCAGTGGTTTTACGGGGCGGCGGGAAAGGAATACGCAGTATTTT.

The rearrangement uses TRBV19 and TRBJ1-4, with D maybe TRBD1 (5 bases). The CDR3 length is 15 residues. Trimming left V 2 bases short and J 1 base short, with 8 bases between. Germline loops: CDR1 LNHDA, CDR2 SQIVND (reference sequence). This CDR3 reads CASSIQGGTNEKLFF. In DNA, the CDR3 is TGTGCCAGTAGTATACAGGGTGGAACTAATGAAAAACTGTTTTTT. The variable domain in full, with the rest retrieved from reference TRBV19 and TRBJ1-4, is DGGITQSPKYLFRKEGQNVTLSCEQNLNHDAMYWYRQDPGQGLRLIYYSQIVNDFQKGDIAEGYSVSREKKESFPLTVTSAQKNPTAFYLCASSIQGGTNEKLFFGSGTQLSVL.

The gene calls are TRBV2 and TRBJ2-3, with D possibly TRBD2 on 5 matching bases. Trimming removed 5 bases from V and 4 bases from J, with 16 bases in between. Germline V gene sequence: CDR1 SNHLY, CDR2 FYNNEI. The CDR3 consists of 15 residues. The CDR3 region has the DNA TGTGCCAGCAGTCGGACTGGCCTAACGGCAGATACGCAGTATTTT. It translates to CASSRTGLTADTQYF.

The chain recombines TRBV28 with TRBJ2-7, with 8 positions matching TRBD1. CDR3 length: 15 amino acids. Germline values: CDR1 MDHEN, CDR2 SYDVKM. V shed 3 bases, J shed 3 bases, and the junction held 7 bases outside the gene matches. The CDR3 region is CASSFPTGVGYEQYF. CDR3 in DNA: TGTGCCAGCAGTTTCCCGACAGGGGTAGGCTACGAGCAGTACTTC.

V usage is TRBV7-2 and J usage is TRBJ1-2; D possibly corresponds to TRBD1 (5 bases). With 4 bases removed from V and 3 bases from J, the gap between germline ends came to 9 bases. The CDR3 covers 13 residues. Germline loops: CDR1 SGHTA, CDR2 FQGNSA. For the CDR3, the DNA is TGTGCCAGCAGCTCCCCGACAGACTATGGCTACACCTTC. Translated, it gives CASSSPTDYGYTF.

This rearrangement joins TRBV6-5 to TRBJ1-1, with 7 bases identical to TRBD1. This CDR3 is 14 amino acids long. Per the germline V gene, CDR1 is MNHEY and CDR2 is SVGAGI. The V segment lost 7 bases and the J segment 2 bases; nucleotides outside the gene matches: 7. Here the CDR3 DNA reads TGTGCCAGCAAAATCACAGGGGTCAACACTGAAGCTTTCTTT. This sequence encodes CASKITGVNTEAFF.

The rearrangement joins TRBV9 to TRBJ2-7; D possibly corresponds to TRBD1 (6 bases). Trimming removed 0 bases from V and 6 bases from J, with 13 bases in between. The CDR3 runs 14 residues. Germline V CDR1 and CDR2: SGDLS, YYNGEE. The CDR3 DNA sequence: TGTGCCAGCAGCGTAGCAGGGGCAGCGGTCGAGCAGTACTTC. It is translated as CASSVAGAAVEQYF.

The sample holds one count of this clone. V and J are TRBV5-5 and TRBJ1-1, with 7 nucleotides matching TRBD1. Per the germline V gene, CDR1 is SGHKS and CDR2 is YYEKEE (reference sequence). V was pared by 7 bases and J by 12 bases, with 6 bases of the junction left unmatched. CDR3 length equals 10 residues. The DNA of the CDR3 is TGTGCCAGCGTACAGGGGAGAACTTTCTTT. It codes for CASVQGRTFF.

The V call is TRBV5-1, the J call TRBJ1-2; a possible D gene is TRBD1 (6 bases). The V end lost 5 bases, the J end lost 9 bases, and 20 bases lay between the germline ends. Germline V lookup: CDR1 SGHRS, CDR2 YFSETQ. This CDR3 has 14 amino acids. CDR3 sequence: CASRPTWTVLSYTF. CDR3 nucleotide sequence: TGCGCCAGCAGGCCTACCTGGACAGTTTTGAGCTACACCTTC. The full variable domain, completed using reference TRBV5-1 and TRBJ1-2, is KAGVTQTPRYLIKTRGQQVTLSCSPISGHRSVSWYQQTPGQGLQFLFEYFSETQRNKGNFPGRFSGRQFSNSRSEMNVSTLELGDSALYLCASRPTWTVLSYTFGSGTRLTVV.

Turning to this clone: Other nucleotide sequences from this sample produce the same CDR3. The chain carries TRBV5-1 and TRBJ1-2; 9 nucleotides align to TRBD1. CDR3 length: 13 amino acids. Germline CDR1 and CDR2: SGHRS and YFSETQ. The ends lost 4 bases at V and 8 bases at J; junction bases unmatched: 6. Written as DNA, the CDR3 is TGCGCCAGCAGCCGGGACAGGGAGGGCGGCTACACCTTC. As protein: CASSRDREGGYTF.

This clone was seen only a few times. The CDR3 loop reads CSPASGNTIYF. The CDR3 DNA follows: TGCAGCCCCGCGTCCGGAAACACCATATATTTT. V gene TRBV20-1 combines with J gene TRBJ1-3; no firm D call. The germline CDR1 and CDR2 sequences are DFQATT and SNEGSKA (reference sequence). The CDR3 length is 11 residues.

V is TRBV7-7 and J is TRBJ2-3; 9 bases are shared with TRBD1. With V trimmed by 6 bases and J by 3 bases, 7 bases remained unmatched. The CDR3 is made up of 15 amino acids. The germline V gene has CDR1 SSHAT and CDR2 FNYEAQ (reference sequence). Here the CDR3 reads CASSPGTGLTDTQYF. The CDR3 DNA sequence: TGTGCCAGCAGTCCCGGGACAGGGTTGACAGATACGCAGTATTTT.

The chain carries TRBV5-1 and TRBJ1-6; 9 nucleotides align to TRBD1. The CDR3 is made up of 14 amino acids. Per the germline V gene, CDR1 is SGHRS and CDR2 is YFSETQ. The trim removed 6 bases at V and 8 bases at J, leaving 6 bases unmatched. CDR3 sequence reads: CASTRTGGDSPLHF. In DNA form, the CDR3 reads TGCGCCAGCACTCGTACAGGGGGCGATTCACCCCTCCACTTT.

J is TRBJ1-6 and V is TRBV3-1 (or the pseudogene TRBV3-2); D not resolved. The germline V gene has CDR1 LGHDT and CDR2 YNNKEL (reference sequence). Trimming cost V 0 bases and J 0 bases, with 15 bases left between them. The CDR3 extends over 19 amino acids. The CDR3 nucleotides read TGTGCCAGCAGCCAAGAAAGACGTGAGACTTACTCCTATAATTCACCCCTCCACTTT. It encodes CASSQERRETYSYNSPLHF.

The chain joins TRBV11-3 to TRBJ1-1; D is perhaps TRBD1 (6 bases). The V end lost 3 bases, the J end lost 4 bases, and 12 bases lay between the germline ends. Germline assignment: CDR1 SGHNT and CDR2 YENEEA. CDR3 length: 14 amino acids. The CDR3 DNA reads as TGTGCCAGCAGCTTCAGGGGCTTCTCCACTGAAGCTTTCTTT. This codes for CASSFRGFSTEAFF.

The chain carries TRBV7-2 and TRBJ2-3; 7 bases line up with TRBD2. There are 14 residues in the CDR3. CDR1 and CDR2 from the germline V gene are SGHTA and FQGNSA. After removal of 2 bases from V and 8 bases from J, the junction contained 7 bases not matched to a gene. CDR3 sequence (DNA): TGTGCCAGCAGCTTACTGAGCGGGGAGGGTACGCAGTATTTT. Translation gives CASSLLSGEGTQYF.

This clone came up a few times. The chain couples TRBV7-2 to TRBJ1-6, with 7 bases aligning to TRBD1. Looked up from germline, CDR1 is SGHTA and CDR2 is FQGNSA. CDR3 length: 19 residues. Trimming removed 0 bases from V and 0 bases from J; junction bases left unmatched: 8. The CDR3 reads CASSLARGQARSYNSPLHF. The CDR3 bases are TGTGCCAGCAGCTTAGCGCGAGGACAGGCGCGCTCCTATAATTCACCCCTCCACTTT.

The chain employs TRBV4-1 and TRBJ1-1, with D uncertain. There are 14 residues in the CDR3. CDR1 MGHRA and CDR2 YSYEKL come from the germline V gene. Trimming left V 0 bases short and J 6 bases short, with 11 bases between. Written as DNA, the CDR3 is TGCGCCAGCAGCCAAGATTCGGCAGAGGCTGAAGCTTTCTTT. It yields the protein CASSQDSAEAEAFF.

The chain couples TRBV9 to TRBJ2-5; no clear D gene. Germline V CDR1 and CDR2: SGDLS, YYNGEE. This CDR3 comprises 14 residues. The V end lost 0 bases, the J end lost 1 base, and 7 bases lay between the germline ends. CDR3 protein: CASSVGNSQETQYF. The CDR3 DNA reads TGTGCCAGCAGCGTAGGAAACAGCCAAGAGACCCAGTACTTC.

This chain uses TRBV7-6 with TRBJ2-3; a weak D match, TRBD1 (6 bases). The CDR3 totals 16 residues. Deletions cut 0 bases from V and 1 base from J, with 11 bases between. Germline CDR1 reads SGHVS; CDR2 reads FNYEAQ. The CDR3 loop reads CASSLAEAGGTDTQYF. As DNA, the CDR3 is TGTGCCAGCAGCTTAGCGGAGGCAGGGGGCACAGATACGCAGTATTTT.

The V call is TRBV12-3 or TRBV12-4, the J call TRBJ2-7, with D possibly matching TRBD1 (5 bases). V lost 3 bases, J lost 5 bases, and 8 bases lay in between. This CDR3 has 12 residues. CDR3 DNA sequence: TGTGCCAGCAGTTTCACCAGGGACGAGCAGTACTTC. Its protein product is CASSFTRDEQYF.

The chain recombines TRBV5-1 with TRBJ1-4, with TRBD1 as a possible D gene (5 bases). The V end was cut by 7 bases, the J end by 5 bases, with 18 bases between. Germline V gives CDR1 SGHRS, CDR2 YFSETQ. The CDR3 sequence is 15 residues long. CDR3 in amino acids: CASGARGGDNEKLFF. The CDR3 DNA follows: TGCGCCAGCGGAGCGCGTGGGGGGGACAATGAAAAACTGTTTTTT.

V and J are TRBV2 and TRBJ1-2; 11 bases line up with TRBD1. This CDR3 contains 16 residues. With 9 bases clipped from V and 0 bases from J, the junction kept 9 bases outside the gene matches. CDR1 and CDR2 (germline): SNHLY, FYNNEI. The CDR3: CARNRDRGLANYGYTF. The CDR3 DNA follows: TGTGCCAGGAACCGGGACAGGGGGTTAGCTAACTATGGCTACACCTTC. Filled out from reference TRBV2 and TRBJ1-2, the complete variable domain reads EPEVTQTPSHQVTQMGQEVILRCVPISNHLYFYWYRQILGQKVEFLVSFYNNEISEKSEIFDDQFSVERPDGSNFTLKIRSTKLEDSAMYFCARNRDRGLANYGYTFGSGTRLTVV.

V and J are TRBV7-6 and TRBJ2-2; 9 bases are a match to TRBD1. CDR1 is SGHVS, CDR2 FNYEAQ, per germline. J gave up 3 bases and V 1 base, and 3 bases lay outside the gene matches. The CDR3 loop spans 16 amino acids. CDR3 in DNA: TGTGCCAGCAGCTTAGACAGGGGGCCGGACACCGGGGAGCTGTTTTTT. Translation: CASSLDRGPDTGELFF. Full variable domain (outside the CDR3, taken from reference TRBV7-6 and TRBJ2-2): GAGVSQSPRYKVTKRGQDVALRCDPISGHVSLYWYRQALGQGPEFLTYFNYEAQQDKSGLPNDRFSAERPEGSISTLTIQRTEQRDSAMYRCASSLDRGPDTGELFFGEGSRLTVL.

For the CDR3, the DNA is TGCGCCAGCAGTGAGTCGACTTGGCAGTATACTCAGTCGAGCAATCAGCCCCAGCATTTT. Its translation is CASSESTWQYTQSSNQPQHF. The rearrangement uses TRBV10-1 and TRBJ1-5; D not resolved. Germline values: CDR1 WNHNN, CDR2 SYGVQD (reference sequence). The ends were cut back, 0 bases at V and 1 base at J, with 22 bases in the middle. The CDR3 extends over 20 amino acids.

This clone has only a few counts. V is TRBV19 and J is TRBJ1-1; the D gene is possibly TRBD1 (5 bases). This CDR3 region has 14 residues. Trimming pared 0 bases from V and 4 bases from J, leaving 9 bases between. Germline CDR1 reads LNHDA; CDR2 reads SQIVND (reference sequence). CDR3 sequence: CASSIEWRGTEAFF. In DNA, the CDR3 is TGTGCCAGTAGTATAGAATGGAGGGGCACTGAAGCTTTCTTT.

The V gene is TRBV19, the J gene TRBJ1-5; no reliable D call. V was cut by 10 bases and J by 7 bases, with 23 bases left in between. Germline CDR1 is LNHDA and CDR2 is SQIVND (reference sequence). The CDR3 length is 15 residues. The CDR3 reads CATYKDAGSRQPQHF. The CDR3 DNA reads as TGTGCCACTTACAAGGATGCGGGGTCGCGGCAGCCCCAGCATTTT.